The present entry profiles one TCR beta chain with its context. Antigen specificity is unknown. This specimen belongs to a study of cytomegalovirus exposure and HLA in healthy donors. The CDR3 length is 14 residues. CDR1 and CDR2 from the germline V gene are MNHNS and SASEGT. Whole-study findings and limits: Per published reports, the classifier diagnosed cytomegalovirus status with high specificity and sensitivity.

The PCR made use of 60 Vbeta and 13 Jbeta primers. Profiled with immunoSEQ multiplex PCR; TCRdb holds only in-frame clones, not every one. Among about 94,000 clones listed, more than 65% were seen once. This sequence originates from a human donor in good health. The specimen sequenced was PBMCs. This chain connects TRBV6-1 to TRBJ2-5; D is perhaps TRBD2 (6 bases). The J call may be in error: the DNA end matches TRBJ2-7 better. CDR3 protein: CASSNAGPFTEQYF. The CDR3 region has the DNA TGTGCCAGCAGCAATGCGGGACCTTTCACCGAGCAGTACTTC.